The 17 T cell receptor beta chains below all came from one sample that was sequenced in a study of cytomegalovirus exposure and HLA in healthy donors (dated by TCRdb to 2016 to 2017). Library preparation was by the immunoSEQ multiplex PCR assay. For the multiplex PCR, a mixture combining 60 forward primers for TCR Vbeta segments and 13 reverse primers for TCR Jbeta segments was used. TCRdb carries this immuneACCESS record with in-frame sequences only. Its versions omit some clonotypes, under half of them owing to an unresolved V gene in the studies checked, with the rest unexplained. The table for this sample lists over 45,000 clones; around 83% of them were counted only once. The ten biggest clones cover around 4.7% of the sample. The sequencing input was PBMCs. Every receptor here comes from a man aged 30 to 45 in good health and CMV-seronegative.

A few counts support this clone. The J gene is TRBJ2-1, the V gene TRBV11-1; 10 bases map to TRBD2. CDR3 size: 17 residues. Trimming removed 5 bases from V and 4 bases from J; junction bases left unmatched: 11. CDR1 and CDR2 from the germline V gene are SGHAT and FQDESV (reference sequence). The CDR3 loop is CASSLTIRTSGYNEQFF. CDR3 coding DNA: TGTGCCAGCAGCCTCACTATCCGGACTAGCGGATACAATGAGCAGTTCTTC.

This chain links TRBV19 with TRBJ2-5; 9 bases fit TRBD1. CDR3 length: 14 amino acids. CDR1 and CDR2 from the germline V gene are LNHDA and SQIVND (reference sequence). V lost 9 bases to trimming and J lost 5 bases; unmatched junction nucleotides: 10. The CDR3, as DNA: TGTGCCAGCAGGGACAGGGTCGAGTGGGAGACCCAGTACTTC. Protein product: CASRDRVEWETQYF.

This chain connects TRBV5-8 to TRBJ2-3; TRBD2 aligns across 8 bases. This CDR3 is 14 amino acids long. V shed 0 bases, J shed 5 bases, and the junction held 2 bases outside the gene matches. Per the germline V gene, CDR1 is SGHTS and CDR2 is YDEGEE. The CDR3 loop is CASSLVLAGDTQYF. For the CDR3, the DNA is TGTGCCAGCAGCTTGGTTCTAGCGGGAGATACGCAGTATTTT.

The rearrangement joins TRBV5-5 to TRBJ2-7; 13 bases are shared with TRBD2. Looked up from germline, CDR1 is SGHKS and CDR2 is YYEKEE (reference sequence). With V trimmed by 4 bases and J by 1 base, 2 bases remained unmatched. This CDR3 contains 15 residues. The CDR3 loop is CASSTGLAGSYEQYF. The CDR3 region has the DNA TGTGCCAGCAGCACGGGACTAGCGGGATCCTACGAGCAGTACTTC.

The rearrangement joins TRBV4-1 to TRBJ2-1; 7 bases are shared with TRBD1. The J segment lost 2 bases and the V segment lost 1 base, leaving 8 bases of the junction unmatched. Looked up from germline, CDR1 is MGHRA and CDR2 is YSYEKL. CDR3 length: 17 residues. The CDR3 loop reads CASSQVPTGVAYNEQFF. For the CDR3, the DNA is TGCGCCAGCAGCCAAGTACCTACAGGGGTCGCCTACAATGAGCAGTTCTTC.

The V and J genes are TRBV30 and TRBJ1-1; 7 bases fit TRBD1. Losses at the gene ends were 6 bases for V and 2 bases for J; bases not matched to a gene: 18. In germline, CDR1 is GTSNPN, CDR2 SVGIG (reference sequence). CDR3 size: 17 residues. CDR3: CACLRDRHYSFNTEAFF. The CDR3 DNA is TGTGCCTGCCTCCGGGACAGACACTATTCCTTTAACACTGAAGCTTTCTTT.

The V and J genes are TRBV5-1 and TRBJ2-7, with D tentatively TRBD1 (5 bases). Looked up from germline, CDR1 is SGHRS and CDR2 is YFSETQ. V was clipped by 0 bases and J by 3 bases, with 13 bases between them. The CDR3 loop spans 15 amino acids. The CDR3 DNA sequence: TGCGCCAGCAGCTTGGTTACAGGCGTAATCTACGAGCAGTACTTC. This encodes CASSLVTGVIYEQYF.

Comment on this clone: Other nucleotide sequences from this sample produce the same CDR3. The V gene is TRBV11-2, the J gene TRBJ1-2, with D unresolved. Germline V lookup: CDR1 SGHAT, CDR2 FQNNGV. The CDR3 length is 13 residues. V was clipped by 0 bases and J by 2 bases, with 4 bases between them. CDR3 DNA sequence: TGTGCCAGCAGCTTAGACAGGAACTATGGCTACACCTTC. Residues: CASSLDRNYGYTF.

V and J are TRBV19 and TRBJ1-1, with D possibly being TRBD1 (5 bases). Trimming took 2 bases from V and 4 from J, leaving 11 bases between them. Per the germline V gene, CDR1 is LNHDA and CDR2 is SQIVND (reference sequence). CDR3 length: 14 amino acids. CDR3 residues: CASSIYGTTTEAFF. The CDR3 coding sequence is TGTGCCAGTAGTATATACGGGACTACCACTGAAGCTTTCTTT.

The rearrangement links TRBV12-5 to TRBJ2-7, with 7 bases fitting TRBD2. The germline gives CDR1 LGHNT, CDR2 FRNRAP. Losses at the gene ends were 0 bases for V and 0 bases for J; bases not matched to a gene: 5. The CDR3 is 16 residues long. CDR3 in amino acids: CASGLVIASGSYEQYF. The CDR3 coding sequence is TGTGCTAGTGGTTTGGTAATTGCTAGCGGCTCCTACGAGCAGTACTTC. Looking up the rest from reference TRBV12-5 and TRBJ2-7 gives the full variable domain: DARVTQTPRHKVTEMGQEVTMRCQPILGHNTVFWYRQTMMQGLELLAYFRNRAPLDDSGMPKDRFSAEMPDATLATLKIQPSEPRDSAVYFCASGLVIASGSYEQYFGPGTRLTVT.

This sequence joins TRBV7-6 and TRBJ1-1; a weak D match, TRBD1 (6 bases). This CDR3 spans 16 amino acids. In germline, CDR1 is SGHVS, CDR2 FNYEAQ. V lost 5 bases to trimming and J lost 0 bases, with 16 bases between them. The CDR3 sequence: CASSPRTGLLNTEAFF. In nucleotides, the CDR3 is TGTGCCAGCAGCCCCCGAACAGGGTTGCTGAACACTGAAGCTTTCTTT.

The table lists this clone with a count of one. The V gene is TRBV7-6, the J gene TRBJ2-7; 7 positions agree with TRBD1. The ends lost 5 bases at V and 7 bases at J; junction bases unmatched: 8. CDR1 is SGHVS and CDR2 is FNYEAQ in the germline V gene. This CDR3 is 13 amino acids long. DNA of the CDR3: TGTGCCAGCAGCCAAAACAGGGGTGGGGAGCAGTACTTC. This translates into CASSQNRGGEQYF. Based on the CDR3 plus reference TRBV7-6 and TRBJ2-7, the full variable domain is GAGVSQSPRYKVTKRGQDVALRCDPISGHVSLYWYRQALGQGPEFLTYFNYEAQQDKSGLPNDRFSAERPEGSISTLTIQRTEQRDSAMYRCASSQNRGGEQYFGPGTRLTVT.

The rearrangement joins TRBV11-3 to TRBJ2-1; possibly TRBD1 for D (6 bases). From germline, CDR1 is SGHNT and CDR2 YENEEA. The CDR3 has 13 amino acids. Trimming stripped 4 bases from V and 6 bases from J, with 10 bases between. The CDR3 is CASSSRGSNEQFF. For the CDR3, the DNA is TGTGCCAGCAGCTCGAGGGGGTCCAATGAGCAGTTCTTC. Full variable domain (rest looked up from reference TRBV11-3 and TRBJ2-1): EAGVVQSPRYKIIEKKQPVAFWCNPISGHNTLYWYLQNLGQGPELLIRYENEEAVDDSQLPKDRFSAERLKGVDSTLKIQPAELGDSAVYLCASSSRGSNEQFFGPGTRLTVL.

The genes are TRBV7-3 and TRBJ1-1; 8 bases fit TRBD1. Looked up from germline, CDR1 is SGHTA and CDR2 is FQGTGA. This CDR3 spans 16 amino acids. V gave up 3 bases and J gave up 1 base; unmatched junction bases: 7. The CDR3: CASSLGGTGSNTEAFF. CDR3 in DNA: TGTGCCAGCAGCTTGGGGGGGACAGGATCGAACACTGAAGCTTTCTTT.

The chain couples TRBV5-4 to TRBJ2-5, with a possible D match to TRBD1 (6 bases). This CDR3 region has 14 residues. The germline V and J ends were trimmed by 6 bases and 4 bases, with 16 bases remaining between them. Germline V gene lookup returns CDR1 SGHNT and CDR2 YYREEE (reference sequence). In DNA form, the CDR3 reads TGTGCCAGCAATCCAGGGGCGCCGGGAGAGACCCAGTACTTC. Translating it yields CASNPGAPGETQYF.

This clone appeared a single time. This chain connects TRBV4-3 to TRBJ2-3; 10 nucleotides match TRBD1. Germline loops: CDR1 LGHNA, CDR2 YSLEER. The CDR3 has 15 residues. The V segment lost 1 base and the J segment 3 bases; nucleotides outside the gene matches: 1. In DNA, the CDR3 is TGCGCCAGCAGCCAAGGACAGGGGGCAACAGATACGCAGTATTTT. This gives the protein CASSQGQGATDTQYF.

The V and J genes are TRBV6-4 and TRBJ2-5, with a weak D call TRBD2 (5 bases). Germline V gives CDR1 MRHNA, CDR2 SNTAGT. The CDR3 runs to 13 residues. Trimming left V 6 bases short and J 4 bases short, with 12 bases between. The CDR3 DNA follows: TGTGCCAGCAGCCCGAGGGCCGGAGAGACCCAGTACTTC. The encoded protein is CASSPRAGETQYF.